This T cell receptor beta chain comes out of a study of CD8 T cells in Susac syndrome. The RNA, roughly 0.45 to 1 ug, was put through reverse transcription using random hexamers. The amplification used immunoSEQ multiplex PCR on TCR beta CDR3; it spanned 54 Vbeta and 13 Jbeta. Using its own MiXCR run on the immunoSEQ multiplex PCR reads, TCRdb lists one record per CDR3 protein. There are about 300,000 distinct CDR3 sequences in the sample; 65% to 90% occur only once, and around 0.22% lies in the top ten. The receptor was isolated from a human donor with multiple sclerosis. What was sequenced was CD8+ T cells from PBMCs.

CDR3 in amino acids: CASSTGGLGYNEQFF. CDR3 sequence (DNA): TGTGCCAGTAGTACGGGGGGCTTAGGGTACAATGAGCAGTTCTTC. This chain joins TRBV19 and TRBJ2-1; TRBD2 might be the D (7 bases). From germline, CDR1 is LNHDA and CDR2 SQIVND (reference sequence). The CDR3 runs 15 residues. V lost 4 bases, J lost 4 bases, and 14 bases lay in between.